The 30 T cell receptor beta chains below were found in one sample sequenced in a study of Graves' ophthalmopathy and Graves' hyperthyroidism. Transcripts of RNA were the source for amplifying TCR beta CDR3 regions. Scientists carried out first-round RT-PCR using HTBI primers and then a second-round multiplex PCR. TCRdb processed the multiplex PCR reads anew with MiXCR; each CDR3 protein has one entry. In the table there are about 1.2 million distinct CDR3 sequences, roughly 35% of which are singletons. The sequenced sample was peripheral blood or thyroid tissue (not recorded which). The receptors derive from an adult man with Graves' hyperthyroidism.

In its sample, this clonotype was seen many times. The chain carries TRBV20-1 and TRBJ2-7; 9 bases agree with TRBD2. Germline-derived CDR1 and CDR2 are DFQATT and SNEGSKA (reference sequence). The CDR3 runs to 12 residues. V was clipped by 3 bases and J by 4 bases; unmatched bases: 1. Here the CDR3 DNA reads TGCAGTGCTAGTCTAGCGGGGTACGAGCAGTACTTC. This sequence encodes CSASLAGYEQYF.

This clonotype occurred many times. The V call is TRBV10-2, the J call TRBJ1-2; a weak D match, TRBD1 (5 bases). Germline CDR1 and CDR2: WSHSY and SAAADI. This CDR3 has 13 amino acids. V was clipped by 8 bases and J by 1 base, with 11 bases between them. The CDR3 here is CASVGGNNYGYTF. In DNA form, the CDR3 reads TGCGCCAGCGTCGGGGGAAATAACTATGGCTACACCTTC.

The chain carries TRBV20-1 and TRBJ1-2, with 9 positions matching TRBD1. Germline-derived CDR1 and CDR2 are DFQATT and SNEGSKA (reference sequence). The V gene end was trimmed by 3 bases and the J gene end by 6 bases; junction bases not matched to a gene: 5. The CDR3 extends over 13 amino acids. CDR3 sequence reads: CSASPTGGNGYTF. CDR3 nucleotide sequence: TGCAGTGCTAGTCCTACAGGGGGCAATGGCTACACCTTC.

The sample holds a few counts of this clonotype. This chain joins TRBV7-9 and TRBJ1-5; TRBD1 is a possible D gene (6 bases). V gave up 5 bases and J gave up 9 bases, with 17 bases separating them. CDR3 length: 14 amino acids. Per the germline V gene, CDR1 is SEHNR and CDR2 is FQNEAQ (reference sequence). CDR3 region: CASSPQGPGWPQHF. DNA of the CDR3: TGTGCCAGCAGCCCTCAGGGGCCTGGATGGCCCCAGCATTTT.

The chain combines TRBV20-1 with TRBJ2-7, with TRBD2 matching 9 bases. The CDR3 loop spans 16 amino acids. Trimming removed 0 bases from V and 0 bases from J; junction bases left unmatched: 6. The germline CDR1 and CDR2 sequences are DFQATT and SNEGSKA (reference sequence). CDR3 sequence: CSAREVAGVASYEQYF. The CDR3 coding sequence is TGCAGTGCTAGAGAAGTAGCGGGAGTGGCCTCCTACGAGCAGTACTTC.

The rearrangement joins TRBV19 to TRBJ2-5, with D perhaps assigned TRBD1 or TRBD2 (5 bases each). The CDR3 is 16 amino acids. From germline, CDR1 is LNHDA and CDR2 SQIVND (reference sequence). The V gene lost 1 base and the J gene lost 2 bases, with 14 bases spanning the gap. The CDR3 here is CASSIAGRKLQETQYF. CDR3 DNA: TGTGCCAGTAGTATAGCGGGACGGAAGCTGCAAGAGACCCAGTACTTC.

This clonotype was observed many times. The genes are TRBV20-1 and TRBJ1-6; D gene ambiguous. V was shortened by 4 bases and J by 0 bases, with 4 bases between the two germline ends. CDR1 is DFQATT and CDR2 is SNEGSKA in the germline V gene (reference sequence). The CDR3 covers 13 residues. CDR3 residues: CSATDSYNSPLHF. DNA for the CDR3: TGCAGTGCTACTGACTCCTATAATTCACCCCTCCACTTT.

As regards this clonotype: A much larger clone lies a single base off, so this may be a read error. The J gene is TRBJ1-2, the V gene TRBV7-2; 9 nucleotides match TRBD1. The CDR3 spans 15 residues. The germline CDR1 and CDR2 sequences are SGHTA and FQGNSA. The CDR3: CASSPGGGTGYGHTF. The CDR3 coding sequence is TGTGCCAGCAGCCCAGGGGGGGGGACAGGGTATGGCCACACCTTC.

This clonotype was recorded once. Likely a read error: the CDR3 ends without its conserved phenylalanine or tryptophan. The rearrangement links TRBV11-2 to TRBJ1-2; 8 bases match TRBD1. CDR1 is SGHAT, CDR2 FQNNGV, per germline. After removal of 5 bases from V and 4 bases from J, the junction contained 9 bases not matched to a gene. This CDR3 region has 15 residues. In nucleotides, the CDR3 is TGTGCCAGCAGCCAAGATTTTACAGGGGGCTATGGCTACACCCTC. It codes for CASSQDFTGGYGYTL.

The chain combines TRBV19 with TRBJ1-1, with D possibly being TRBD1 (5 bases). CDR1 and CDR2 from the germline V gene are LNHDA and SQIVND (reference sequence). This CDR3 contains 14 residues. The V gene lost 3 bases and the J gene lost 4 bases, with 12 bases spanning the gap. The DNA for the CDR3 is TGTGCCAGTAGTATTTTGGCAGGGTCCACTGAAGCTTTCTTT. Translation: CASSILAGSTEAFF.

The sample holds one count of this clonotype. The chain recombines TRBV15 with TRBJ1-1, with a possible D match to TRBD1 (5 bases). CDR1 LNHNV and CDR2 YYDKDF come from the germline V gene (reference sequence). V lost 1 base, J lost 3 bases, and 15 bases lay in between. CDR3 length equals 16 residues. CDR3 sequence: CATSRARRGVHTEAFF. The CDR3 nucleotides read TGTGCCACCAGCAGAGCCCGGCGGGGGGTTCACACTGAAGCTTTCTTT.

Turning to this clonotype: An end of the junction differs from the germline gene, which may be a read error. The chain links TRBV7-2 to TRBJ1-1, with D perhaps TRBD1 (5 bases). With the DNA end fitting TRBJ1-6 better, the J assignment may be wrong. CDR3 length: 17 amino acids. The germline V gene encodes CDR1 SGHTA and CDR2 FQGNSA. The CDR3 region has the DNA TGTGCCAGCAGCCTAGCCAGCGGGGTAACAGGTAATTCACCCCTCCACTTT. It specifies CASSLASGVTGNSPLHF.

This clonotype was recorded many times. The chain joins TRBV12-3 or TRBV12-4 to TRBJ1-2; 7 bases are shared with TRBD1. The CDR3 totals 13 residues. With 6 bases clipped from V and 6 bases from J, the junction kept 7 bases outside the gene matches. The CDR3 sequence: CASRRQGTDGYTF. The CDR3 bases are TGTGCCAGCAGACGACAGGGAACCGATGGCTACACCTTC.

The chain uses TRBV29-1 and TRBJ1-1; a weak D match, TRBD1 (5 bases). This CDR3 spans 13 amino acids. Germline CDR1 SQVTM, CDR2 ANQGSEA. V lost 3 bases and J 2 bases, leaving 10 bases between the germline ends. In DNA, the CDR3 is TGCAGCGTTGAGGGACGGGAAAACACTGAAGCTTTCTTT. Protein sequence: CSVEGRENTEAFF.

With respect to this clonotype: A much larger clone lies a single base off, so this may be a read error. This rearrangement joins TRBV7-9 to TRBJ2-7, with 7 bases fitting TRBD2. Germline loops: CDR1 SEHNR, CDR2 FQNEAQ (reference sequence). The CDR3 extends over 16 amino acids. The CDR3 nucleotides read TGTGCCAGCAGCTTAGAGGGAGGGAAATTCTCCTACAAGCAGTACTTC. Protein: CASSLEGGKFSYKQYF.

This sequence joins TRBV5-6 and TRBJ1-2; D is unclear. Germline V CDR1 and CDR2: SGHDT, YYEEEE. CDR3 size: 12 residues. The V end was cut by 3 bases, the J end by 3 bases, with 6 bases between. For the CDR3, the DNA is TGTGCCAGCAGCTCGAACCACTATGGCTACACCTTC. It specifies CASSSNHYGYTF.

This chain connects TRBV12-3 or TRBV12-4 to TRBJ2-7; TRBD1 matches at 7 bases. The CDR3 contains 13 residues. Germline trimming cut 6 bases from V and 2 bases from J; bases unmatched to any gene: 4. Written as DNA, the CDR3 is TGTGCCAGCAGCAAGGGACAGACCTACGAGCAGTACTTC. Its translation is CASSKGQTYEQYF.

The J gene is TRBJ2-2, the V gene TRBV29-1; TRBD1 agrees at 8 bases. This CDR3 has 14 amino acids. The V gene's germline CDR1 is SQVTM and CDR2 ANQGSEA. V was pared by 8 bases and J by 1 base, with 6 bases of the junction left unmatched. The CDR3 reads CSSPGQENTGELFF. In DNA, the CDR3 is TGCAGCAGCCCGGGACAGGAGAACACCGGGGAGCTGTTTTTT.

This chain links TRBV7-3 with TRBJ2-5, with D maybe TRBD1 (5 bases). Trimming took 6 bases from V and 3 from J, leaving 8 bases between them. The CDR3 consists of 12 residues. CDR1 and CDR2 from the germline V gene are SGHTA and FQGTGA. The CDR3 nucleotides read TGTGCCAGCAGACAGGAGAAAGAGACCCAGTACTTC. Translation gives CASRQEKETQYF.

As concerns this clonotype: This clone may be a read error of a much larger clone one base away. CDR3 in DNA: TGTGCCAGCGGTCCAACCGGGACCGGGGGGATCATGACCCAGCATTTT. Its protein product is CASGPTGTGGIMTQHF. V gene TRBV6-1 combines with J gene TRBJ1-5, with a possible D match to TRBD1 (5 bases). The CDR3 covers 16 residues. V was clipped by 8 bases and J by 11 bases, with 28 bases between them. Per the germline V gene, CDR1 is MNHNS and CDR2 is SASEGT.

This clonotype was seen many times. The J gene is TRBJ1-5, the V gene TRBV6-5; the D gene is possibly TRBD1 (6 bases). Germline CDR1 MNHEY, CDR2 SVGAGI. Trimming stripped 6 bases from V and 0 bases from J, with 12 bases between. The CDR3 spans 15 residues. The CDR3 loop is CASRLGQSSNQPQHF. The CDR3 DNA reads as TGTGCCAGCAGACTTGGACAGTCTAGCAATCAGCCCCAGCATTTT.

V is TRBV30 and J is TRBJ1-6; possibly TRBD1 for D (5 bases). Germline loops: CDR1 GTSNPN, CDR2 SVGIG (reference sequence). V shed 5 bases and J shed 7 bases, with 12 bases lying between them. This CDR3 contains 13 residues. CDR3 coding DNA: TGTGCCTGGTGCCCAGGGCGGAATTCACCCCTCCACTTT. Its translation is CAWCPGRNSPLHF.

In this sample, this clonotype turned up many times. The CDR3 protein is CASSLEVGAPQPQHF. The DNA of the CDR3 is TGTGCCAGCAGCTTAGAGGTCGGGGCCCCTCAGCCCCAGCATTTT. The chain is built from TRBV7-8 and TRBJ1-5; maybe TRBD1 (5 bases). Germline values: CDR1 SGHVS, CDR2 FQNEAQ. The CDR3 spans 15 residues. V was pared by 1 base and J by 6 bases, with 13 bases between.

This clonotype has ten or more counts. This chain connects TRBV29-1 to TRBJ2-5, with D possibly being TRBD2 (6 bases). V gave up 4 bases and J gave up 4 bases, with 13 bases separating them. The germline V gene encodes CDR1 SQVTM and CDR2 ANQGSEA. The CDR3 length is 13 residues. This CDR3 is CSVASRGLETQYF. CDR3 sequence (DNA): TGCAGCGTTGCCTCGCGGGGATTAGAGACCCAGTACTTC. Full variable domain (remainder filled in from reference TRBV29-1 and TRBJ2-5): SAVISQKPSRDICQRGTSLTIQCQVDSQVTMMFWYRQQPGQSLTLIATANQGSEATYESGFVIDKFPISRPNLTFSTLTVSNMSPEDSSIYLCSVASRGLETQYFGPGTRLLVL.

This clonotype was detected many times. The V gene is TRBV7-9, the J gene TRBJ2-7; the D is unclear. The germline V gene has CDR1 SEHNR and CDR2 FQNEAQ (reference sequence). The V and J ends lost 5 bases and 7 bases respectively, with 12 bases between them. The CDR3 contains 12 residues. The DNA of the CDR3 is TGTGCCAGCAGCATACGCTCGCGAGAGCAGTACTTC. This codes for CASSIRSREQYF.

The gene calls are TRBV20-1 and TRBJ2-7; D possibly uses TRBD1 or TRBD2 (5 bases each). Germline loops: CDR1 DFQATT, CDR2 SNEGSKA (reference sequence). The V end was cut by 0 bases, the J end by 6 bases, with 15 bases between. CDR3 size: 14 residues. CDR3 protein: CSARDGGEGFEQYF. CDR3 coding DNA: TGCAGTGCTAGAGATGGGGGTGAGGGTTTCGAGCAGTACTTC.

Details on this clonotype: A much larger clone lies a single base off, so this may be a read error. The chain combines TRBV20-1 with TRBJ1-5; no reliable D call. CDR1 and CDR2 (germline): DFQATT, SNEGSKA (reference sequence). The CDR3 runs 12 residues. The CDR3 loop is CSARDQSAPHHF. The CDR3 bases are TGCAGTGCTAGAGATCAATCGGCGCCCCATCATTTT.

This CDR3 is CASSELDQGAYEQYF. CDR3 nucleotides: TGTGCCAGCAGTGAATTGGACCAGGGGGCCTACGAGCAGTACTTC. This sequence joins TRBV25-1 and TRBJ2-7; TRBD1 agrees at 7 bases. J gave up 2 bases and V 1 base, and 5 bases lay outside the gene matches. CDR1 is MGHDK, CDR2 SYGVNS, per germline. The CDR3 totals 15 residues.

At least ten counts were recorded for this clonotype. The chain couples TRBV7-9 to TRBJ2-7; D ambiguous. CDR1 and CDR2 (germline): SEHNR, FQNEAQ (reference sequence). This CDR3 comprises 14 residues. V was pared by 8 bases and J by 1 base, with 15 bases between. The CDR3 reads CASGLTEESYEQYF. The CDR3 region has the DNA TGTGCCAGCGGTTTAACGGAAGAGTCCTACGAGCAGTACTTC.

To note about this clonotype: It is likely a read error, because the conserved phenylalanine at the end of the CDR3 is missing. The chain employs TRBV20-1 and TRBJ1-2, with D maybe TRBD1 (6 bases). The V end was cut by 0 bases, the J end by 4 bases, with 15 bases between. CDR3 length: 15 residues. CDR1 and CDR2 from the germline V gene are DFQATT and SNEGSKA (reference sequence). The CDR3, as DNA: TGCAGTGCTAGAGAGCTTAGGACAGCTTCCTATGGCTACACCCTC. As protein: CSARELRTASYGYTL.